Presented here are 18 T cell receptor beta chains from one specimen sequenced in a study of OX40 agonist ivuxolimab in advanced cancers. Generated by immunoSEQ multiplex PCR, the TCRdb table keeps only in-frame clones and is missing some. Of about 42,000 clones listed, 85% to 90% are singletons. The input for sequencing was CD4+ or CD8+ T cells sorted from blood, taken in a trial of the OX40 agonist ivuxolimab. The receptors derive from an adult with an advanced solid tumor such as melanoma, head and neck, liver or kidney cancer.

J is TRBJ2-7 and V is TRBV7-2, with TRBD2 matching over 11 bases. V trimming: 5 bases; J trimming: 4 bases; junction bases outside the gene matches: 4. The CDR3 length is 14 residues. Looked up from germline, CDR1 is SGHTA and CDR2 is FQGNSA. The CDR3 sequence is CASSRTSGPYEQYF. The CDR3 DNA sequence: TGTGCCAGCAGCCGGACTAGCGGGCCTTACGAGCAGTACTTC.

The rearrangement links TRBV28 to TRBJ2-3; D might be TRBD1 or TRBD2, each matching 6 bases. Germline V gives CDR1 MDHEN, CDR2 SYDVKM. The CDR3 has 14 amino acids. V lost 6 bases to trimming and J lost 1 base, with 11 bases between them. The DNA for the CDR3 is TGTGCCAGCAGACTAGGGGGGCGCACAGATACGCAGTATTTT. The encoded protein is CASRLGGRTDTQYF.

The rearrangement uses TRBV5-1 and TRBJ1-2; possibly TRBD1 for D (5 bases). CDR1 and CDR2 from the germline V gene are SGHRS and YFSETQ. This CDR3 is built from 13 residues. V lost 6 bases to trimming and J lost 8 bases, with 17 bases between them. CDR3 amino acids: CASTRTGAVGYTF. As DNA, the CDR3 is TGCGCCAGCACCCGGACCGGGGCGGTCGGCTACACCTTC.

CDR3: CASSPLLAAPFSTDTQYF. The DNA for the CDR3 is TGTGCCAGCAGCCCGTTACTAGCGGCGCCTTTCTCCACAGATACGCAGTATTTT. The rearrangement links TRBV7-3 to TRBJ2-3; 8 bases agree with TRBD2. The CDR3 is 18 amino acids. Germline assignment: CDR1 SGHTA and CDR2 FQGTGA. The V segment lost 5 bases and the J segment 2 bases; nucleotides outside the gene matches: 15.

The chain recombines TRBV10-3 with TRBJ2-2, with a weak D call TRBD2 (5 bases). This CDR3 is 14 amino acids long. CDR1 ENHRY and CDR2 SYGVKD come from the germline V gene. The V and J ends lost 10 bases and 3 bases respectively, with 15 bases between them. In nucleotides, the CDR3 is TGTGCCACCCGATTCCGGGATGACACCGGGGAGCTGTTTTTT. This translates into CATRFRDDTGELFF.

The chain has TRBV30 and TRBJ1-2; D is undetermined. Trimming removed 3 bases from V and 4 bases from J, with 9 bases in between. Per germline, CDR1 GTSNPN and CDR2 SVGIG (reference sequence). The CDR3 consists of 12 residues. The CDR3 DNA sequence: TGTGCCTGGAGAAAAGCGACCTATGGCTACACCTTC. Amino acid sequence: CAWRKATYGYTF.

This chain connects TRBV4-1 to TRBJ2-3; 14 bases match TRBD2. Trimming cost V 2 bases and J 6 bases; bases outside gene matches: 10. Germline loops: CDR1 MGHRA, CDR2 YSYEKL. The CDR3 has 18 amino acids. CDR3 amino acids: CASSQSGLAGGGGDTQYF. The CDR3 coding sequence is TGCGCCAGCAGCCAAAGTGGACTAGCGGGAGGCGGGGGCGATACGCAGTATTTT.

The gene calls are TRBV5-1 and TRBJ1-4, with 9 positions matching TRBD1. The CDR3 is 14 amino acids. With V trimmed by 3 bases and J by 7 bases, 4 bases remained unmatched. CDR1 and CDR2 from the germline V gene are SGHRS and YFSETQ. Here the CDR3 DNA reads TGCGCCAGCAGCTCGGGACAGGGTAGTGAAAAACTGTTTTTT. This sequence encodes CASSSGQGSEKLFF.

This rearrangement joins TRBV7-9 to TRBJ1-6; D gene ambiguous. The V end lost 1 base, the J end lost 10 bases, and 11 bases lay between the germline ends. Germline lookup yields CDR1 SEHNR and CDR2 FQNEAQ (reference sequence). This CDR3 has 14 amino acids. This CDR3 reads CASSLEGNGSPLHF. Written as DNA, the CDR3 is TGTGCCAGCAGCTTAGAAGGGAATGGATCACCCCTCCACTTT.

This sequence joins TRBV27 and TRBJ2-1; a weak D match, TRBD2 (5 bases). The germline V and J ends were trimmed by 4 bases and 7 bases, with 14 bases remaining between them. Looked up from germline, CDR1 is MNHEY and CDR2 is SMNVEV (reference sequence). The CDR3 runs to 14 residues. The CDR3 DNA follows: TGTGCCAGCAGTTCCCCCCTGGGCGGGAATGAGCAGTTCTTC. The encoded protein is CASSSPLGGNEQFF.

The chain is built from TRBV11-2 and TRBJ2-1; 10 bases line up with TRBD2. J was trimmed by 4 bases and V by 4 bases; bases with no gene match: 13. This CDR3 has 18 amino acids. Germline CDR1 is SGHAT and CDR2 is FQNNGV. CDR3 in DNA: TGTGCCAGCAGCTCACGACTCAACCCGGGACTAGCGTACAATGAGCAGTTCTTC. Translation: CASSSRLNPGLAYNEQFF.

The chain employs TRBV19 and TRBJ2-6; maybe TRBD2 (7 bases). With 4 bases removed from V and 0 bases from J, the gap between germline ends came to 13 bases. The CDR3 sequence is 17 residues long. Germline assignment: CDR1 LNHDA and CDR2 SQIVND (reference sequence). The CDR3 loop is CASSRGRGGSGANVLTF. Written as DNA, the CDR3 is TGTGCCAGTAGTAGGGGGAGGGGGGGCTCTGGGGCCAACGTCCTGACTTTC.

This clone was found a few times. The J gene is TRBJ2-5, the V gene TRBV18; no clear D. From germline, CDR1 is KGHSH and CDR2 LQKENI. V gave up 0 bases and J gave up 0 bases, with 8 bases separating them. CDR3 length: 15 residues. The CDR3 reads CASSPPAQNQETQYF. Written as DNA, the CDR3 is TGTGCCAGCTCACCACCGGCGCAGAACCAAGAGACCCAGTACTTC.

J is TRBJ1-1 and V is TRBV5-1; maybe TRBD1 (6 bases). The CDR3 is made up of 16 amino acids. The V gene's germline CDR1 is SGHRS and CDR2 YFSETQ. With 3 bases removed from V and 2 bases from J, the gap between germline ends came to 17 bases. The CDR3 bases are TGCGCCAGCAGCTCATCGGGGGCAAGGGTAAACACTGAAGCTTTCTTT. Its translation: CASSSSGARVNTEAFF.

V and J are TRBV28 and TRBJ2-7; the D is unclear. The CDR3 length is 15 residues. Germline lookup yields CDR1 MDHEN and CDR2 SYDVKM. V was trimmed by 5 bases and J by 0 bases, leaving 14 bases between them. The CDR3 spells CASSPTWTYSYEQYF. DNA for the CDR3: TGTGCCAGCAGTCCTACTTGGACGTACTCCTACGAGCAGTACTTC. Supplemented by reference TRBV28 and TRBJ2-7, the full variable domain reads DVKVTQSSRYLVKRTGEKVFLECVQDMDHENMFWYRQDPGLGLRLIYFSYDVKMKEKGDIPEGYSVSREKKERFSLILESASTNQTSMYLCASSPTWTYSYEQYFGPGTRLTVT.

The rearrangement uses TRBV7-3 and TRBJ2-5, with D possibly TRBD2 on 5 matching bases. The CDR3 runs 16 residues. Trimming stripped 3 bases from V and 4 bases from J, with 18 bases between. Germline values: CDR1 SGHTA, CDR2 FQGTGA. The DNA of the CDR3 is TGTGCCAGCAGCTTTCCTAGCCTGCCCCATCCAGAGACCCAGTACTTC. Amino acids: CASSFPSLPHPETQYF.

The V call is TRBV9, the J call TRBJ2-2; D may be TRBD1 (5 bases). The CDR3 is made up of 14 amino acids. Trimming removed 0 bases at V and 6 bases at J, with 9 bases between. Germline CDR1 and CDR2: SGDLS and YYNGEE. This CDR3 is CASSVGRGPGELFF. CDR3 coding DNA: TGTGCCAGCAGCGTAGGAAGGGGCCCCGGGGAGCTGTTTTTT.

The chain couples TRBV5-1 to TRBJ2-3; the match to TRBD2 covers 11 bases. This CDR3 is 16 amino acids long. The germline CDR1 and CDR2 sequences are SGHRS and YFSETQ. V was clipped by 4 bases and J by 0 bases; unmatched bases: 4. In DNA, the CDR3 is TGCGCCAGCAGCATGGGACTAGCGGCAAGCACAGATACGCAGTATTTT. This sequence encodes CASSMGLAASTDTQYF.